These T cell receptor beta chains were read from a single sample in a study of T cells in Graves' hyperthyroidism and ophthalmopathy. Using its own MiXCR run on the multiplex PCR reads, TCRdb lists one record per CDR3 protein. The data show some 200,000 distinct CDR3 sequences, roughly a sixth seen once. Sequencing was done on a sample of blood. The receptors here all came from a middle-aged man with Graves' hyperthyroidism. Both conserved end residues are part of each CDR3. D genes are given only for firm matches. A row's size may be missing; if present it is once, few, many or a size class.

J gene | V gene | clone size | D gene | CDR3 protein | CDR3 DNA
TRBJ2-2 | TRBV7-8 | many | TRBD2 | CASSIIAGVVTGELFF | TGTGCCAGCAGCATTATAGCGGGAGTGGTCACCGGGGAGCTGTTTTTT
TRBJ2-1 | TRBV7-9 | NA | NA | CASSLVLKADEQFF | TGTGCCAGCAGCTTAGTATTAAAGGCCGATGAGCAGTTCTTC
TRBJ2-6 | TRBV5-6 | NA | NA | CASSLVGSSGANVLTF | TGTGCCAGCAGCTTGGTTGGCAGCTCTGGGGCCAACGTCCTGACTTTC
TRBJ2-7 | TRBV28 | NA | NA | CASSQDREPTASGSYEQYF | TGTGCCAGCAGTCAAGACAGGGAGCCTACGGCTAGCGGTTCCTACGAGCAGTACTTC
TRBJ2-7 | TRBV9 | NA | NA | CASSAFYEQCF | TGTGCCAGCAGCGCCTTCTACGAGCAGTGCTTC
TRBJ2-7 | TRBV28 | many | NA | CASSGESVYEQYF | TGTGCCAGCAGTGGGGAGTCGGTCTACGAGCAGTACTTC
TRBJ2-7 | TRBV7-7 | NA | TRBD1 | CASTGQGAPSEQYF | TGTGCTAGCACCGGACAGGGGGCGCCGTCCGAGCAGTACTTC
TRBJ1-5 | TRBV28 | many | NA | CASSSYSGTANGQPQHF | TGTGCCAGCAGTTCTTACTCCGGGACTGCAAATGGTCAGCCCCAGCATTTT
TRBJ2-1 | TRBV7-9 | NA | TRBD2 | CASNPLAGLAGNEQFF | TGTGCCAGCAACCCGTTAGCGGGACTAGCAGGCAATGAGCAGTTCTTC
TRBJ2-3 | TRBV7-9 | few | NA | CASSLVQTTDTQYF | TGTGCCAGCAGCTTAGTTCAGACAACAGATACGCAGTATTTT
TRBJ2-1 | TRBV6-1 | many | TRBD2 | CASSEGHAGDNEQFF | TGTGCCAGCAGTGAAGGACACGCGGGGGACAATGAGCAGTTCTTC
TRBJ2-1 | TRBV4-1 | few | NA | CASSQDGGVGSAYNEQFF | TGCGCCAGCAGCCAAGATGGTGGGGTAGGGAGCGCCTACAATGAGCAGTTCTTC
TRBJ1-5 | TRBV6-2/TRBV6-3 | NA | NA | CASSPGGFQPQHF | TGTGCCAGCAGTCCCGGGGGGTTTCAGCCCCAGCATTTT
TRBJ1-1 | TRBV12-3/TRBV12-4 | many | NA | CASSFEGLRNTEAFF | TGTGCCAGCAGTTTTGAGGGATTACGGAACACTGAAGCTTTCTTT
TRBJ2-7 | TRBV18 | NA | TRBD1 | CASSVTGSTYEQYF | TGTGCCAGCTCAGTGACAGGGAGTACCTACGAGCAGTACTTC
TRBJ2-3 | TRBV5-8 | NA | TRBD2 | CASSPGLAGVTSTDTQYF | TGTGCCAGCAGCCCGGGACTAGCGGGGGTAACTAGCACAGATACGCAGTATTTT
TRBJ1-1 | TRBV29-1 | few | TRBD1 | CSVEDRGLLRKIMNTEAFF | TGCAGCGTTGAGGACAGGGGGCTCCTCAGAAAAATCATGAACACTGAAGCTTTCTTT
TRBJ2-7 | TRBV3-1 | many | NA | CASSQDRTEQYF | TGTGCCAGCAGCCAAGATCGAACCGAGCAGTACTTC
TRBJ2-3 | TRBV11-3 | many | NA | CASSLDLGKDTQYF | TGTGCCAGCAGCTTAGATCTCGGGAAAGATACGCAGTATTTT
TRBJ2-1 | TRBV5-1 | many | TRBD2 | CASSPGTSGSSYNEQFF | TGCGCCAGCAGCCCTGGGACTAGCGGGAGCTCCTACAATGAGCAGTTCTTC
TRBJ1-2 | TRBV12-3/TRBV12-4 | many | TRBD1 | CASSTTGGNYGYTF | TGTGCCAGCAGTACGACAGGGGGTAACTATGGCTACACCTTC
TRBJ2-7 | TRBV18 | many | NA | CASSPRPAEQYF | TGTGCCAGCTCACCAAGGCCCGCCGAGCAGTACTTC
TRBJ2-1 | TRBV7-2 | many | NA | CASGLVSDSYNEQFF | TGTGCCAGCGGGTTAGTGTCGGATTCCTACAATGAGCAGTTCTTC
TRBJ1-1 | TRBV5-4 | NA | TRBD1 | CASSAGQGFTEAFF | TGTGCCAGCAGCGCGGGACAGGGTTTCACTGAAGCTTTCTTT
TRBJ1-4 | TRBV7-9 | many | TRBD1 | CASSFRTAGTGRTNEKLFF | TGTGCCAGCAGCTTCCGAACCGCCGGGACAGGGCGGACTAATGAAAAACTGTTTTTT
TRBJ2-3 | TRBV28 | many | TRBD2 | CASSWGTSLADTQYF | TGTGCCAGCAGTTGGGGGACTAGCCTAGCAGATACGCAGTATTTT
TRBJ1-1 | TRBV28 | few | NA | CASYSKHSGVWNTEAFF | TGTGCCAGCTATTCAAAACACTCCGGGGTTTGGAACACTGAAGCTTTCTTT
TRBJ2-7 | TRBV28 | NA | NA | CASSLSGGQGRSYEQYF | TGTGCCAGCAGTTTATCCGGGGGGCAGGGACGGTCCTACGAGCAGTACTTC
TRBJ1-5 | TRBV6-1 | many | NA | CASSEKLTEDQPQHF | TGTGCCAGCAGTGAAAAGTTAACAGAAGATCAGCCCCAGCATTTT
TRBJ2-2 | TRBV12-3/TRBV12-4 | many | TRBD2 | CASSPRGLAGARAGELFF | TGTGCCAGCAGTCCCCGGGGACTAGCGGGAGCTAGGGCCGGGGAGCTGTTTTTT
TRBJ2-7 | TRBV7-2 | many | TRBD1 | CASSRGQGVYEQYF | TGTGCCAGCAGCCGGGGACAGGGGGTGTACGAGCAGTACTTC
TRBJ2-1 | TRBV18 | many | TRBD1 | CASSPDRARDEQFF | TGTGCCAGCTCACCAGACAGGGCAAGGGATGAGCAGTTCTTC
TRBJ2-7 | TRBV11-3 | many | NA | CASSTSLGYEQYF | TGTGCCAGCAGCACCTCCCTCGGGTACGAGCAGTACTTC
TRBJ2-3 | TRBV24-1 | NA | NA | CATSDYGQGGTDTQYF | TGTGCCACCAGTGATTATGGGCAGGGTGGCACAGATACGCAGTATTTT
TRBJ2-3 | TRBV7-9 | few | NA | CASSDNRGATQYF | TGTGCCAGCAGCGATAATCGGGGGGCTACGCAGTATTTT
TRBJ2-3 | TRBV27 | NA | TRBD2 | CASSPGLATSTDTQYF | TGTGCCAGCAGTCCCGGACTAGCAACTAGCACAGATACGCAGTATTTT
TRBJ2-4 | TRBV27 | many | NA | CASTLGEPKNIQYF | TGTGCCAGCACCCTCGGGGAGCCAAAAAACATTCAGTACTTC
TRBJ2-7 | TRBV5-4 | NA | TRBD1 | CASSLSPGQGFDEQYF | TGTGCCAGCAGCTTATCCCCGGGACAGGGGTTCGACGAGCAGTACTTC
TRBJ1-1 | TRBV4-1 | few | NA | CASSQTGALANTEAFF | TGCGCCAGCAGCCAAACGGGGGCTTTGGCGAACACTGAAGCTTTCTTT
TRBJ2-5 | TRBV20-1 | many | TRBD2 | CSAPGLAGGETQYF | TGCAGTGCTCCGGGACTAGCGGGAGGGGAGACCCAGTACTTC
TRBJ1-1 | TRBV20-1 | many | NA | CSARDYREGNTEAFF | TGCAGTGCTAGAGATTACAGGGAAGGGAACACTGAAGCTTTCTTT
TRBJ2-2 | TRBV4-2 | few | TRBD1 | CASTRTGGIGGELFF | TGTGCCAGCACTAGGACAGGGGGTATAGGCGGGGAGCTGTTTTTT
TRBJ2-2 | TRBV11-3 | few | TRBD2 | CASTSGLLAGVTGELFF | TGTGCCAGCACCTCGGGGTTGCTAGCGGGAGTAACCGGGGAGCTGTTTTTT
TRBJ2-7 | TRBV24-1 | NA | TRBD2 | CATHSGNTGEQYF | TGTGCCACCCACAGCGGGAACACCGGGGAGCAGTACTTC
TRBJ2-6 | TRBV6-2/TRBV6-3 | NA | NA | CASSPLGDSGANVLTF | TGTGCCAGCAGTCCCCTCGGAGACTCTGGGGCCAACGTCCTGACTTTC
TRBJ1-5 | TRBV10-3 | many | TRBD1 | CAISGSGTGEQPQHF | TGTGCCATCAGTGGATCCGGGACAGGGGAACAGCCCCAGCATTTT
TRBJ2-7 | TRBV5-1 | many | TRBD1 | CASSLGGGQGGYEQYF | TGCGCCAGCAGCCTGGGAGGGGGACAGGGAGGTTACGAGCAGTACTTC
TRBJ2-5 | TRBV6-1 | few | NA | CASSEEGAAAFQETQYF | TGTGCCAGCAGTGAAGAAGGGGCAGCCGCCTTTCAAGAGACCCAGTACTTC
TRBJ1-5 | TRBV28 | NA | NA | CASSPPGELYSNQPQHF | TGTGCCAGCAGTCCCCCCGGAGAACTATATAGCAATCAGCCCCAGCATTTT
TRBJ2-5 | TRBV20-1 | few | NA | CSARQRRGETQYF | TGCAGTGCTAGACAGCGCAGGGGAGAGACCCAGTACTTC
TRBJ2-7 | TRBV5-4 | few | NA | CASSEDPRDEQYF | TGTGCCAGCAGCGAGGATCCACGGGACGAGCAGTACTTC
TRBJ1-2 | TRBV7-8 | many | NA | CASSLNWYPPLRYTF | TGTGCCAGCAGCTTAAATTGGTATCCCCCTCTGCGGTACACCTTC
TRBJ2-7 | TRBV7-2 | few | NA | CASSLARGPYEQYF | TGTGCCAGCAGCTTAGCGCGGGGGCCCTACGAGCAGTACTTC
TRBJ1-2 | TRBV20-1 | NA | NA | CSALAGGGTGGYGYTF | TGCAGTGCTTTAGCGGGAGGAGGGACCGGGGGCTATGGCTACACCTTC
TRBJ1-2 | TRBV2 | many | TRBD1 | CASSEDGTDYYGYTF | TGTGCCAGCAGTGAAGACGGGACAGACTACTATGGCTACACCTTC
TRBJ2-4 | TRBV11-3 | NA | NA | CASSAAGALAKNIQYF | TGTGCCAGCAGCGCCGCAGGGGCCTTAGCCAAAAACATTCAGTACTTC